Here is one TCR beta chain with its context. The antigen it binds to is not known. Per-nucleotide qualities are absent, and no much larger clonotype sits a single base away. The data stem from a study of PD-1 and CTLA-4 blockade in melanoma (dated by TCRdb to the early 2020s). Looking at the study overall: The study compared how PD-1 blockade and CTLA-4 blockade affected the melanoma-reactive CD8 T cell response in patients with melanoma.

The receptor library was made with the immunoSEQ multiplex PCR assay. TCRdb took this table from immuneACCESS and kept in-frame rearrangements with V and J called. Such tables lack part of the clones; where checked against another copy, unresolved V genes explain under half of the gap, and the rest is unexplained. For this sample the table gives tens of thousands of clones, of which about 87% were detected only once. The top ten constitute 6% to 7% of the sample. Reading from cysteine to phenylalanine, the CDR3 counts 16 amino acids. This entry keeps only the CDR3 DNA: 48 bases, framed from base 1. The germline V gene encodes CDR1 SGHNT and CDR2 YYREEE (reference sequence). V is cut back by 4 bases and J by 3 bases, with 10 bases in the junction unmatched.

This sample comprised CD8+ T cells from peripheral blood, obtained from a patient given anti-PD-1 treatment. The sequence was obtained from a human donor with melanoma. The V and J genes are TRBV5-4 and TRBJ2-3; the junction holds 8 bases that match TRBD2. DNA sequence: TGTGCCAGCAGCCCCCCCTTGGCGGGGGGAACAGATACGCAGTATTTT. Its protein reads: CASSPPLAGGTDTQYF. The CDR3 plus the reference TRBV5-4 and TRBJ2-3 genes for the other parts give the full variable domain: ETGVTQSPTHLIKTRGQQVTLRCSSQSGHNTVSWYQQALGQGPQFIFQYYREEENGRGNFPPRFSGLQFPNYSSELNVNALELDDSALYLCASSPPLAGGTDTQYFGPGTRLTVL.